Listed here are 3 T cell receptor beta chains from one sample, sequenced in a study of T cells expressing NK-cell markers. TCRdb re-called the 5' RACE reads; one entry per CDR3 protein, DNA not given. The sample data list approximately 440,000 distinct CDR3 sequences. The sequencing sample was made of blood T cells: a sorted CD56 or NKG2C T cell subset, CD4+ or CD8+ T cells, or bulk PBMC T cells (not recorded which). The receptors stem from a woman between 45 and 60 years old in good health.

This chain connects TRBV29-1 to TRBJ1-2; the D call of TRBD1 rests on TCRdb alone, since no DNA is present to check it. The CDR3 length is 13 residues. Per germline, CDR1 SQVTM and CDR2 ANQGSEA. CDR3 sequence: CSVARDNNYGYTF.

The rearrangement links TRBV2 to TRBJ2-3; TCRdb designates TRBD2, a call that cannot be tested without DNA. The V gene's germline CDR1 is SNHLY and CDR2 FYNNEI. The CDR3 extends over 15 amino acids. CDR3 protein: CASSGTSGSINTQYF.

J is TRBJ2-6 and V is TRBV5-1. CDR1 is SGHRS, CDR2 YFSETQ, per germline. The CDR3 sequence is 17 residues long. The CDR3 sequence is CASSLPSTSSGANVLTF.